Listed below are T cell receptor beta chains from one sample, sequenced in a study of T cells in localized non-small cell lung cancer. Sequencing was performed with immunoSEQ multiplex PCR; in TCRdb, only in-frame clones are kept and a portion is missing. This table has about 92,000 clones, roughly 88% appearing once. The sequencing used PBMCs, collected before any cancer treatment. These receptors came from a woman aged 35-70 years with stage II squamous cell lung carcinoma. CDR3s include the opening cysteine and the closing phenylalanine or tryptophan.

TRBJ1-1 15 TRBV6-1 CASRETGGGNTEAFF
TRBJ2-4 13 TRBV11-2 CASSLAGENIQYF
TRBJ1-4 16 TRBV4-1 CASSQEGGGNNEKLFF
TRBJ1-5 14 TRBV9 CASSPPGTNQPQHF
TRBJ1-1 12 TRBV5-5 CASTRPAVGAFF
TRBJ2-7 14 TRBV11-2 CASSLPRAADGQYF
TRBJ2-2 15 TRBV5-1 CASSLLAANTGELFF
TRBJ1-1 13 TRBV10-3 CAISDKGNTEAFF
TRBJ1-6 12 TRBV6-1 CASGTGVSPLHF
TRBJ2-1 14 TRBV5-1 CASSPGLRSDEQFF
TRBJ1-4 15 TRBV5-1 CASSLVPDSFEKLFF
TRBJ1-2 13 TRBV28 CASSGLQGNGYTF
TRBJ1-5 13 TRBV30 CAWSAGGDQPQHF
TRBJ1-1 14 TRBV4-2 CASSLYDGNTEAFF
TRBJ1-2 12 TRBV9 CASWRGNYGYTF
TRBJ2-1 14 TRBV4-1 CASSLTRERREQFF
TRBJ1-1 14 TRBV19 CASSISQGRTEAFF
TRBJ1-1 13 TRBV15 CATSRGGWTEAFF
TRBJ2-4 20 TRBV5-1 CASSFKDPSGRTLAKNIQYF
TRBJ1-2 14 TRBV10-2 CASSAGSGTYGYTF
TRBJ1-1 16 TRBV7-5 CARSLRDRGPDTEAFF
TRBJ2-2 13 TRBV5-1 CASRGGSGGELFF
TRBJ2-7 16 TRBV7-9 CASSFALQQGRDEQYF
TRBJ2-7 12 TRBV25-1 CASSERIHEQYF
TRBJ1-2 14 TRBV28 CASSPFGTGKGYTF
TRBJ2-5 14 TRBV5-4 CASSLGGGEETQYF
TRBJ1-2 14 TRBV6-5 CASSYRTGNYGYTF
TRBJ1-1 13 TRBV28 CASSPSYNTEAFF
TRBJ2-7 14 TRBV10-1 CASSVRRANGEQYF
TRBJ2-2 16 TRBV5-1 CASSLGGTANTGELFF
TRBJ2-7 17 TRBV18 CASSPRGLAYSSYEQYF
TRBJ2-7 18 TRBV2 CASSLLAGASGIGYEQYF
TRBJ2-7 14 TRBV30 CAWNPGTYPYEQYF
TRBJ1-2 9 TRBV29-1 CSVEGGYTF
TRBJ1-5 13 TRBV10-3 CAIGAGEDQPQHF
TRBJ1-1 15 TRBV15 CATSWGQGTTTEAFF
TRBJ1-5 15 TRBV5-1 CASSLGGQSGQPQHF
TRBJ1-4 15 TRBV19 CASSIGTVTNEKLFF
TRBJ2-3 15 TRBV5-4 CASSWGEGRTDTQYF
TRBJ1-5 12 TRBV2 CASTVGNQPQHF
TRBJ2-7 12 TRBV6-6 CASSLQGQGQYF
TRBJ2-2 13 TRBV19 CATLLVLTGELFF
TRBJ1-2 12 TRBV5-6 CASSLAGPPNTF
TRBJ2-3 15 TRBV19 CASSMGQGAGDTQYF
TRBJ2-1 14 TRBV5-4 CASSSERGHNEQFF
TRBJ2-2 12 TRBV12-5 CASGPQTGELFF
TRBJ1-2 14 TRBV27 CASSLNPSSNGYTF
TRBJ2-5 13 TRBV12-5 CASGPPAQETQYF
TRBJ2-1 16 TRBV11-2 CASSSSASGSYNEQFF
TRBJ2-7 13 TRBV4-1 CASSLTQGYEQYF
TRBJ2-3 17 TRBV28 CASSSLTSGGKTDTQYF
TRBJ2-3 15 TRBV7-6 CASSLVSAGADTQYF
TRBJ2-7 12 TRBV28 CASRATPYEQYF